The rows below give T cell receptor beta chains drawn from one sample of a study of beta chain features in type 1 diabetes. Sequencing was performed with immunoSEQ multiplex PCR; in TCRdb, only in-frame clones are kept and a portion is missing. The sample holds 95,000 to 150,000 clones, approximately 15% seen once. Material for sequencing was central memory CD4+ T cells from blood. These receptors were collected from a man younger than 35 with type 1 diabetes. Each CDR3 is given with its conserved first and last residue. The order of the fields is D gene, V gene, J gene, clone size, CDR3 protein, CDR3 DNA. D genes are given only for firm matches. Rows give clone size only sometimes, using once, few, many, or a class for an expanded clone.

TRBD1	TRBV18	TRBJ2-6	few	CASSVTGAGANVLTF	TGTGCCAGCTCAGTAACAGGGGCTGGGGCCAACGTCCTGACTTTC
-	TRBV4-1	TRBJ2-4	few	CASSQDLQGGNIQYF	TGTGCCAGCAGCCAAGATCTGCAGGGGGGGAACATTCAGTACTTC
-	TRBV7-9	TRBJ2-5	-	CASSLDGGETQYF	TGTGCCAGCAGCTTGGACGGAGGAGAGACCCAGTACTTC
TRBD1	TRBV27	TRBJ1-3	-	CASSLRQGYSGNTIYF	TGTGCCAGCAGCTTACGACAGGGTTACTCTGGAAACACCATATATTTT
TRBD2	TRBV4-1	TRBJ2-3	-	CASSQAGTSGSTDTQYF	TGCGCCAGCAGCCAAGCGGGAACTAGCGGGAGCACAGATACGCAGTATTTT
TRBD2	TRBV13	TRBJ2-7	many	CASGVSGGISYEQYF	TGTGCCAGCGGTGTTAGCGGGGGGATTTCCTACGAGCAGTACTTC
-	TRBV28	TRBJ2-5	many	CASSFSGPLSSQYF	TGTGCCAGCAGTTTTTCGGGTCCGCTCTCATCCCAGTACTTC
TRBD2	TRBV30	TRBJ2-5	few	CAWSSSGSRVETQYF	TGTGCCTGGAGTTCTAGCGGGAGTAGGGTGGAGACCCAGTACTTC
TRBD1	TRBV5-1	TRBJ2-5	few	CASSLEGQGEETQYF	TGCGCCAGCAGCTTGGAGGGACAGGGAGAGGAGACCCAGTACTTC
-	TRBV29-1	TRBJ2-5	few	CSVVGSRGKTQYF	TGCAGCGTTGTCGGATCGAGGGGGAAGACCCAGTACTTC
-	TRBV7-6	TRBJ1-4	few	CASSLGQVRGRSEKLFF	TGTGCCAGCAGCTTAGGGCAGGTCAGGGGCCGAAGTGAAAAACTGTTTTTT
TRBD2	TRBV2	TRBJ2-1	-	CASSETGGANEQFF	TGTGCCAGCAGTGAAACGGGAGGGGCCAATGAGCAGTTCTTC
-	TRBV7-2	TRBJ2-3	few	CASSPTGTGRDTQYF	TGTGCCAGCAGCCCAACGGGAACAGGGAGAGATACGCAGTATTTT
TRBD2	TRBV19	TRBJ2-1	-	CASSMAGLVSNEQFF	TGTGCCAGTAGTATGGCGGGACTAGTGAGCAATGAGCAGTTCTTC
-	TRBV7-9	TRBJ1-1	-	CASSANGAGGTEAFF	TGTGCCAGCAGCGCCAACGGAGCCGGGGGCACTGAAGCTTTCTTT
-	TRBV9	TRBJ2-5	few	CASSVAGTETQYF	TGTGCCAGCAGCGTAGCAGGGACGGAGACCCAGTACTTC
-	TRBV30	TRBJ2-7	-	CAWSEQVGTYEQYF	TGTGCCTGGAGCGAACAGGTCGGAACCTACGAGCAGTACTTC
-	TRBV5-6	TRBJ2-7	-	CASSLSGHEQYF	TGTGCCAGCAGCTTGTCGGGCCACGAGCAGTACTTC